These T cell receptor beta chains were read from a single sample in a study of graft-versus-host responses after intestinal transplantation. Sequencing was performed with immunoSEQ multiplex PCR; in TCRdb, only in-frame clones are kept and a portion is missing. The sample lists 77,000 or so clones; about 90% were seen once. The sample in question was PBMCs, obtained 98 days after intestinal transplantation. The receptor set was obtained from a human patient who received an intestinal transplant, so some T cells may come from the graft donor. Each CDR3 is given with its conserved first and last residue. D genes are given only for firm matches. A row's size may be missing; if present it is once, few, many or a size class.

TRBV9	NA	TRBJ2-1	NA	CASSGQTSSYNEQFF	TGTGCCAGCAGCGGTCAGACTAGCTCCTACAATGAGCAGTTCTTC
TRBV27	NA	TRBJ2-1	NA	CASSLWRGYNEQFF	TGTGCCAGCAGTTTATGGCGGGGATACAATGAGCAGTTCTTC
TRBV4-1	NA	TRBJ1-1	NA	CASSHPRAVNTEAFF	TGCGCCAGCAGCCATCCCCGGGCCGTGAACACTGAAGCTTTCTTT
TRBV28	NA	TRBJ2-7	TRBD1	CASSSGTVSYEQYF	TGTGCCAGCAGTTCCGGGACAGTATCCTACGAGCAGTACTTC
TRBV4-1	NA	TRBJ1-1	TRBD1	CASSQGDSEAFF	TGCGCCAGCAGCCAAGGGGACAGTGAAGCTTTCTTT
TRBV19	NA	TRBJ2-7	TRBD1	CASSQDRPSYEQYF	TGTGCCAGTAGTCAGGACAGGCCTTCCTACGAGCAGTACTTC
TRBV10-2	NA	TRBJ2-1	TRBD2	CASGGISGSDEQFF	TGCGCCAGCGGGGGAATAAGCGGGAGCGATGAGCAGTTCTTC
TRBV27	NA	TRBJ2-3	NA	CASRFAGASTDTQYF	TGTGCCAGCAGGTTCGCGGGGGCTAGCACAGATACGCAGTATTTT
TRBV7-6	NA	TRBJ2-1	NA	CASSFAASSSYNEQFF	TGTGCCAGCAGCTTCGCCGCGTCGAGCTCCTACAATGAGCAGTTCTTC
TRBV27	NA	TRBJ2-1	NA	CASSLLTGLGGLTNEQFF	TGTGCCAGCAGCCTCTTGACGGGCTTGGGAGGCCTGACCAATGAGCAGTTCTTC
TRBV7-3	NA	TRBJ2-3	TRBD2	CASSKGLAGDTQYF	TGTGCCAGCAGCAAGGGACTAGCGGGGGATACGCAGTATTTT
TRBV29-1	NA	TRBJ2-7	TRBD1	CSVADRATYEQYF	TGCAGCGTCGCTGACAGGGCTACCTACGAGCAGTACTTC
TRBV6-5	few	TRBJ1-1	NA	CASSYGNMNTEAFF	TGTGCCAGCAGTTACGGCAACATGAACACTGAAGCTTTCTTT
TRBV18	once	TRBJ2-7	NA	CASSPRGTYEQYF	TGTGCCAGCTCACCCCGCGGGACCTACGAGCAGTACTTC
TRBV29-1	once	TRBJ2-7	NA	CSVEAEGWDSYEQYF	TGCAGCGTTGAGGCCGAGGGGTGGGATAGTTACGAGCAGTACTTC
TRBV14	once	TRBJ2-5	TRBD2	CASSPWTSGGQETQYF	TGTGCCAGCAGCCCCTGGACTAGCGGGGGTCAGGAGACCCAGTACTTC
TRBV7-2	NA	TRBJ2-3	TRBD2	CASSRTSFTDTQYF	TGTGCCAGCAGCCGGACTAGTTTCACAGATACGCAGTATTTT
TRBV6-6	NA	TRBJ1-1	NA	CASSYSIGGETEAFF	TGTGCCAGCAGTTACTCGATAGGGGGGGAGACTGAAGCTTTCTTT
TRBV5-4	NA	TRBJ1-2	TRBD1	CASSLESHRDRDYGYTF	TGTGCCAGCAGCTTAGAGTCCCACCGGGACAGGGACTATGGCTACACCTTC
TRBV4-2	NA	TRBJ2-7	NA	CASSQDYGGAYEQYF	TGTGCCAGCAGCCAAGATTACGGCGGGGCCTACGAGCAGTACTTC
TRBV5-4	NA	TRBJ1-2	NA	CASSLSAWTSPFIYGYTF	TGTGCCAGCAGCTTGTCTGCGTGGACGTCCCCTTTCATCTATGGCTACACCTTC
TRBV27	NA	TRBJ2-7	NA	CASTNGPGYEQYF	TGTGCCAGCACCAACGGGCCAGGCTACGAGCAGTACTTC
TRBV6-1	few	TRBJ2-3	NA	CASGASTDTQYF	TGTGCCAGCGGGGCCAGCACAGATACGCAGTATTTT
TRBV6-5	once	TRBJ2-1	TRBD1	CASSPIGTGPNEQFF	TGTGCCAGCAGTCCAATCGGGACAGGCCCTAATGAGCAGTTCTTC
TRBV21-1	NA	TRBJ1-5	NA	CASRLDRSPSPIKDYGEHF	TGTGCCAGCAGATTAGACAGGTCTCCTTCTCCAATCAAGGATTATGGCGAGCATTTT
TRBV5-4	once	TRBJ2-3	NA	CASSPSWDTDTQYF	TGTGCCAGCAGCCCCTCGTGGGACACAGATACGCAGTATTTT
TRBV11-1	NA	TRBJ1-1	NA	CASSSRVMNTEAFF	TGTGCCAGCAGCTCACGGGTCATGAACACTGAAGCTTTCTTT
TRBV28	NA	TRBJ2-1	TRBD2	CASSLVPSGRNEQFF	TGTGCCAGCAGTTTGGTTCCTAGCGGGAGGAATGAGCAGTTCTTC
TRBV5-5	NA	TRBJ2-7	TRBD2	CASSFGQPGTSGGAIYEQYF	TGTGCCAGCAGCTTCGGTCAGCCCGGGACTAGCGGGGGGGCGATCTACGAGCAGTACTTC
TRBV6-4	NA	TRBJ2-3	TRBD2	CASSDLGLAGLDRTDTQYF	TGTGCCAGCAGTGACCTGGGACTAGCGGGGTTAGATCGCACAGATACGCAGTATTTT
TRBV7-2	NA	TRBJ2-5	NA	CASSWVSAPETQYF	TGTGCCAGCAGCTGGGTATCGGCCCCAGAGACCCAGTACTTC
TRBV2	NA	TRBJ2-7	TRBD2	CASISGLAGNEQYF	TGTGCCAGCATCTCTGGACTAGCGGGTAACGAGCAGTACTTC
TRBV6-5	NA	TRBJ2-5	NA	CASSYGRAQETQYF	TGTGCCAGCAGTTACGGCAGGGCGCAAGAGACCCAGTACTTC
TRBV2	NA	TRBJ2-3	TRBD2	CASSPRLADTDTQYF	TGTGCCAGCAGTCCTAGACTAGCGGACACAGATACGCAGTATTTT
TRBV6-5	NA	TRBJ2-5	TRBD2	CASSPTGGGETQYF	TGTGCCAGCAGTCCCACGGGGGGGGGTGAGACCCAGTACTTC
TRBV9	NA	TRBJ1-3	NA	CASSVEGVVAGNTIYF	TGTGCCAGCAGCGTAGAAGGGGTAGTGGCGGGAAACACCATATATTTT
TRBV7-3	NA	TRBJ2-7	NA	CASSLRAGYEQYF	TGTGCCAGCAGCTTAAGGGCAGGCTACGAGCAGTACTTC